What follows is one T cell receptor beta chain and its context. The antigen it recognizes is unknown. Qualities for individual bases were not recorded, and no much larger clone is one base off. This record comes from a study of blood T cell repertoires in COVID-19 (TCRdb year 2020). Study-wide context: Collaborator samples came from the United States, Italy and Spain and covered acute and convalescent phases of COVID-19. The material from the prospective study consisted of cDNA or gDNA derived from T cells, B-cell-depleted T cells, or PBMCs. Deeply sampled blood TCRbeta repertoires from subjects exposed to, actively infected with, or recovered from COVID-19 were included in the dataset. A freely available public database, intended as a resource for researchers studying the immune response to SARS-CoV-2, is where the repertoires were released. The samples were drawn from two sources: the first 160 participants of the ongoing ImmuneRACE study, and 1,254 subjects contributed by 6 global collaborators. The sample metadata nearly always contained a de-identified subject ID, COVID-19 status, age in years and sex. Where available, HLA class I and class II types were obtained from metadata supplied by the sample provider rather than from assay-based typing.

V loses 2 bases of germline sequence and J loses 8 bases, and the interval between the two ends is 9 bases. The germline V gene sets CDR1 to SGHTA and CDR2 to FQGTGA. The CDR3 starts with the cysteine, ends with the phenylalanine, and has 13 residues. The only DNA kept is the CDR3, 39 bases in frame from the first base. TCRbeta CDR3 regions were amplified from genomic DNA using the immunoSEQ Assay, a bias-controlled multiplex PCR. The original pipeline was this. The number of nucleated cells in each sample was estimated by amplification of reference gene primers within the assay. To quantify the absolute abundance of each unique TCRbeta CDR3 rearrangement, sequence reads were collapsed and filtered. For each sample, productive Simpson clonality was calculated as the square root of Simpson's diversity index over productive rearrangements. TCRdb carries this immuneACCESS record with in-frame sequences only. Its versions omit some clonotypes, under half of them owing to an unresolved V gene in the studies checked, with the rest unexplained. V and J calls and clone size follow that table, whereas D and trimming were derived from the DNA. In this sample the table shows about 180,000 clones, 83% of which occur a single time. The ten largest make up over 1.5% of the sample.

The collaborating institutions used their own protocols to collect whole blood in K2EDTA tubes. For TCRbeta analysis, collaborator samples were shipped as frozen whole blood, as isolated PBMCs, or as DNA extracted from either sample type. Here is what the overall study found, with its caveats: The amount of clinical and demographic metadata varied by source and participant and was provided uncurated.

This chain is built from TRBV7-3 and TRBJ1-4, with the D gene uncertain. What was sequenced was peripheral blood. The receptor comes from a human donor in a cohort sampled during active COVID-19. The nucleotides read TGTGCCAGCAGCTTATGGACTGCAGAAAAACTGTTTTTT. Its product reads: CASSLWTAEKLFF.